This record covers a single T cell receptor beta chain. What this receptor recognizes is not known. The input lacks base qualities; no much larger clone sits a single base away. For TCR Vbeta sequencing, memory CD4+ T cells were sorted ex vivo from the peripheral blood of narcolepsy patients and healthy controls. Looking up the germline V gene yields CDR1 MDHEN and CDR2 SYDVKM. The CDR3 measures 14 amino acids from cysteine to phenylalanine. CDR3 DNA only is kept here, 42 bases in frame from base 1. Trimming removed 5 bases from V and 2 bases from J, leaving 13 bases between the germline ends. Library preparation employed the immunoSEQ multiplex PCR assay. TCRdb obtained this table from immuneACCESS and retained in-frame rearrangements with V and J assigned. These tables miss some clones; where compared with another copy, unresolved V genes account for less than half of the shortfall, and the remainder is unexplained. The sample data list about 37,000 clones, and approximately 84% of these were observed just once. The ten largest clones add up to about 0.95% of the sample.

The record originates from a study of T cells in narcolepsy (dated by TCRdb to the late 2010s). For the study in its entirety: Patients with narcolepsy type 1 or type 2 (NT1, NT2) were enrolled in the study together with healthy control donors. Autoreactive T cells targeting hypocretin neuron self-antigens (hypocretin, TRIB2) were sought in narcolepsy patients, and TCR Vbeta sequencing was used to track clonotypes in blood and CSF. Broader findings and caveats from the paper: Numbers of sequenced blood memory CD4+ clonotypes were comparable, with averages of around 39,000 in patients and fewer than 35,000 in controls. HCRT-specific and TRIB2-specific autoreactive clonotypes were highlighted in plots that compared CD4+ T cell clonotypes in CSF versus blood from the same patient. According to the report, autoreactive clonotypes were detected serially in the blood of the same patients and of different patients, but not in healthy controls. Some blood memory CD4+ repertoires from patients and controls contained no sequences matching autoreactive T cell clones.

This TCR was sampled from a human donor in good health. The specimen sequenced was memory (CD45RA-) CD4+ T cells from blood. Per the publication, the cell subset or site label means: memory T cells sorted ex vivo from peripheral blood. The chain joins TRBV28 to TRBJ2-7, with a weak D call of TRBD1 (6 bases match). The CDR3 here reads CASSPGPGAYEQYF. The sequenced DNA is TGTGCCAGCAGTCCGGGACCAGGGGCCTACGAGCAGTACTTC.